This paragraph covers one T cell receptor (beta chain) sequence. Assay used: immunoSEQ multiplex PCR; TCRdb lists only in-frame clones, some missing. The table lists 25,000 to 35,000 clones, roughly 90% of them singletons, with less than 0.45% in the top ten. There are 15 residues in the CDR3. CDR1 is MNHEY, CDR2 SVGAGI, per germline. With V trimmed by 6 bases and J by 7 bases, 10 bases remained unmatched. These data are taken from a study of T cell changes during pregnancy in multiple sclerosis. The sequence was collected from a female donor in good health, enrolled as a control in a pregnancy study. The chain couples TRBV6-5 to TRBJ2-2; 8 positions agree with TRBD2. The sequences come from CD4+ T cells from peripheral blood mononuclear cells, collected in the second trimester of pregnancy. CDR3 in amino acids: CASRALGLAGGELFF. CDR3 DNA sequence: TGTGCCAGCAGGGCCTTAGGACTAGCCGGCGGGGAGCTGTTTTTT.